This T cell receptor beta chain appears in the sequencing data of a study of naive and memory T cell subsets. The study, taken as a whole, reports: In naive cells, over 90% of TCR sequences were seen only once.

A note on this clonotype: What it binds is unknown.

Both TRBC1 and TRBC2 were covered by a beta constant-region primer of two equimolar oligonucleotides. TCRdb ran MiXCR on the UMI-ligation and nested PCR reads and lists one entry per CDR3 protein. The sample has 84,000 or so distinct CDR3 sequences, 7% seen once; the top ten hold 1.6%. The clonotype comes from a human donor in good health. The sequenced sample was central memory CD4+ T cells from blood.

The CDR3 here is CASSLQGMDNQPQHF. As DNA, the CDR3 is TGTGCCAGCAGCTTGCAGGGGATGGATAATCAGCCCCAGCATTTT. The chain uses TRBV5-4 and TRBJ1-5, with a tentative D call TRBD1 (6 bases). V lost 1 base and J lost 4, with 12 bases in between. Looked up from germline, CDR1 is SGHNT and CDR2 is YYREEE (reference sequence). The CDR3 is 15 residues long.